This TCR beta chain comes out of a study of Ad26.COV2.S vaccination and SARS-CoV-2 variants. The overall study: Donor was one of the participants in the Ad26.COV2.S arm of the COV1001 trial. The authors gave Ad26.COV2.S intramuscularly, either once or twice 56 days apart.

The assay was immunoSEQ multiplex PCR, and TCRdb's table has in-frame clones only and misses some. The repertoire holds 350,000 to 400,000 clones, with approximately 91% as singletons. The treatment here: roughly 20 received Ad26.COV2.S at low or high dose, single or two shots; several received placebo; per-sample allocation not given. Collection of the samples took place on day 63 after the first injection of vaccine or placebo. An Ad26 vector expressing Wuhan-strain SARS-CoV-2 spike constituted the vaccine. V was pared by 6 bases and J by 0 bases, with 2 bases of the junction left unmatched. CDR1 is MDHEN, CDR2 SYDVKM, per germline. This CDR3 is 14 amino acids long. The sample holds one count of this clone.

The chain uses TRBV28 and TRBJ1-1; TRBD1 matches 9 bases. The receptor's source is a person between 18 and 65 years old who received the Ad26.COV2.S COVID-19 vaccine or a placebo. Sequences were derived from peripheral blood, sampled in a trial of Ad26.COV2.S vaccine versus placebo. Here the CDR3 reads CASRGQGLNTEAFF. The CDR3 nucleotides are TGTGCCAGCAGGGGACAGGGCCTGAACACTGAAGCTTTCTTT.